The following is a T cell receptor (beta chain) sequence with its context. Its antigen remains unidentified. Whenever a sequencing run was performed, it yielded over 170 million TCR-beta sequences from 15-18 subjects. TCRdb processed the 5' RACE reads anew with MiXCR; each CDR3 protein has one entry. Of some 37,000 distinct CDR3 sequences in the sample, around 14% were seen once. This sample was included in a study of neurological immune-mediated disorders. Study results and limitations: Expanded clones shared no CDR3 amino acid sequences across subjects, suggesting private repertoires in all groups.

V was cut by 6 bases and J by 0 bases, with 12 bases left in between. Germline CDR1 MNHEY, CDR2 SMNVEV (reference sequence). This CDR3 has 16 amino acids. The TCR was taken from a woman aged 45-59 years with HTLV-1-associated myelopathy (HAM/TSP). The sample taken for sequencing was PBMCs. The V gene is TRBV27, the J gene TRBJ1-6; D is unclear. CDR3 in amino acids: CASSRGSSSYNSPLHF. In DNA, the CDR3 is TGTGCCAGCAGCAGAGGTTCTAGCTCCTATAATTCACCCCTCCACTTT.